This TCR beta chain derives from a study of blood T cells in healthy people across ages. Through a sample-barcoded 5' primer and a J-beta primer mix, a second PCR was run for roughly 6 to 11 cycles. One entry per CDR3 protein, called by TCRdb with MiXCR from the 5' RACE reads. The table lists more than 800,000 distinct CDR3 sequences, around 43% of them singletons. This clonotype has a single count. Germline V gene sequence: CDR1 GTSNPN, CDR2 SVGIG (reference sequence). The CDR3 sequence is 14 residues long. V trimming: 1 base; J trimming: 3 bases; junction bases outside the gene matches: 3. The specimen was blood. This TCR came from a woman aged 60-75 years in good health. This rearrangement joins TRBV30 to TRBJ2-7; TRBD1 matches 10 bases. The DNA of the CDR3 is TGTGCCTGGAGTGCAGGGACAGGGGACTACGAGCAGTACTTC. Its translation is CAWSAGTGDYEQYF.